This is a list of T cell receptor beta chains from one sample in a study of human T cells and chemical hapten exposure. TCRdb reprocessed the RACE reads with MiXCR, giving one entry per CDR3 protein. The sample has 80,000 to 100,000 distinct CDR3 sequences; 10% to 12% are singletons. Sequences were derived from whole blood, sampled in connection with sensitization to the hapten diphenylcyclopropenone (DPC). The receptors derive from an older woman with alopecia areata. Some clones in this sample may be carry-over from other donors' samples. The CDR3 runs from the conserved cysteine through the conserved F or W. Fields, in order: J gene, V gene, clone size, D gene, CDR3 protein, CDR3 DNA. D genes are given only for firm matches. Some rows mark clone size as missing; the rest say once, few, many or name a class of expanded clone.

TRBJ2-1 | TRBV20-1 | NA | NA | CSARANMGHYNEQFF | TGCAGTGCTAGAGCCAATATGGGGCACTACAATGAGCAGTTCTTC
TRBJ2-1 | TRBV3-1 | NA | NA | CASSQDFLYWFF | TGTGCCAGCAGCCAAGATTTCCTATATTGGTTCTTC
TRBJ2-1 | TRBV20-1 | few | NA | CSARDRRGGNEQFF | TGCAGTGCTAGAGATAGGCGTGGGGGCAATGAGCAGTTCTTC
TRBJ2-7 | TRBV20-1 | NA | TRBD1 | CSALQGATSYEQYF | TGCAGTGCTTTACAGGGGGCTACATCCTACGAGCAGTACTTC
TRBJ1-5 | TRBV19 | NA | TRBD1 | CASSTRTGPSNQPQHF | TGTGCCAGTAGTACCAGGACAGGACCTAGCAATCAGCCCCAGCATTTT
TRBJ2-7 | TRBV19 | NA | TRBD1 | CASRRQGQGYEQYF | TGTGCCAGTAGACGACAGGGGCAAGGCTACGAGCAGTACTTC
TRBJ2-3 | TRBV6-6 | NA | NA | CASSYGGQGTDTQYF | TGTGCCAGCAGTTACGGGGGGCAGGGCACAGATACGCAGTATTTT
TRBJ2-5 | TRBV29-1 | NA | NA | CSAFRGAGRETQYF | TGCAGCGCCTTTAGGGGAGCCGGGCGAGAGACCCAGTACTTC
TRBJ1-2 | TRBV7-2 | NA | NA | CASSLAWRGNYGYTF | TGTGCCAGCAGCTTAGCGTGGAGAGGGAACTATGGCTACACCTTC
TRBJ1-4 | TRBV18 | many | TRBD1 | CASSLSGTANEKLFF | TGTGCCAGCTCTCTCTCCGGGACAGCAAATGAAAAACTGTTTTTT
TRBJ1-1 | TRBV12-3/TRBV12-4 | many | NA | CATSFFPPSAFF | TGTGCCACCAGTTTCTTCCCACCGAGCGCTTTCTTT
TRBJ1-5 | TRBV7-2 | many | NA | CASSPAGENQPQHF | TGTGCCAGCAGCCCCGCAGGGGAGAATCAGCCCCAGCATTTT
TRBJ2-7 | TRBV19 | many | NA | CASKTRQDPSYEQYF | TGTGCCAGTAAGACCCGGCAGGACCCCTCCTACGAGCAGTACTTC
TRBJ2-3 | TRBV20-1 | many | TRBD2 | CSAIAGPSTDTQYF | TGCAGTGCCATAGCGGGCCCTAGCACAGATACGCAGTATTTT
TRBJ2-3 | TRBV9 | few | TRBD2 | CASSVGLRGDTQYF | TGTGCCAGCAGCGTGGGACTACGGGGGGATACGCAGTATTTT
TRBJ2-7 | TRBV6-1 | few | TRBD2 | CASQVGGYSYEQYF | TGTGCCAGCCAGGTCGGGGGGTACTCCTACGAGCAGTACTTC
TRBJ1-2 | TRBV19 | many | NA | CASSAPGEPGYGYTF | TGTGCCAGTAGTGCTCCAGGGGAACCGGGCTATGGCTACACCTTC
TRBJ1-1 | TRBV12-3/TRBV12-4 | many | NA | CASSLQVDTEAFF | TGTGCCAGCAGCCTACAGGTGGACACTGAAGCTTTCTTT
TRBJ2-3 | TRBV11-2 | many | TRBD2 | CASSPLVFGGSPRDTQYF | TGTGCCAGCAGCCCTCTGGTATTCGGGGGGTCTCCACGGGATACGCAGTATTTT
TRBJ1-5 | TRBV11-2 | NA | NA | CASSSYQPQHF | TGTGCCAGCAGCTCGTATCAGCCCCAGCATTTT
TRBJ1-1 | TRBV2 | many | NA | CASGPTSPWEAFF | TGTGCCAGTGGTCCGACATCCCCCTGGGAGGCTTTCTTT
TRBJ2-1 | TRBV6-2/TRBV6-3 | NA | TRBD2 | CASSYDLRTSGGDIRMQFF | TGTGCCAGCAGTTACGACCTCCGGACTAGCGGGGGAGACATTCGGATGCAGTTCTTC
TRBJ1-1 | TRBV29-1 | NA | TRBD1 | CSVWTGEEAFF | TGCAGCGTATGGACAGGGGAAGAAGCTTTCTTT
TRBJ1-5 | TRBV18 | NA | NA | CASSPTNDGRDQPQHF | TGTGCCAGCTCACCAACTAATGACGGGAGAGATCAGCCCCAGCATTTT
TRBJ2-1 | TRBV14 | many | NA | CASSQPSRGRYNEQFF | TGTGCCAGCAGCCAACCCTCTCGGGGACGGTACAATGAGCAGTTCTTC
TRBJ1-2 | TRBV12-3/TRBV12-4 | few | NA | CASSLVALNYGYTF | TGTGCCAGCAGTTTAGTGGCCCTTAACTATGGCTACACCTTC
TRBJ1-4 | TRBV29-1 | many | NA | CSVASSNEKLFF | TGCAGCGTCGCCAGTTCTAATGAAAAACTGTTTTTT
TRBJ2-3 | TRBV4-1 | NA | NA | CASSHRQGGVQRTDTQYF | TGCGCCAGCAGCCACCGACAGGGAGGAGTACAACGCACAGATACGCAGTATTTT
TRBJ2-3 | TRBV10-3 | many | NA | CAITNGESDTQYF | TGTGCCATCACGAACGGGGAGTCAGATACGCAGTATTTT
TRBJ2-7 | TRBV24-1 | many | NA | CATSDLGPSRSYEQYF | TGTGCCACCAGTGACCTGGGGCCCAGTAGGTCCTACGAGCAGTACTTC
TRBJ2-5 | TRBV5-1 | many | NA | CASRTEETQYF | TGCGCCAGCAGAACGGAAGAGACCCAGTACTTC
TRBJ2-1 | TRBV7-6 | many | NA | CASSSYTGNEQFF | TGTGCCAGCAGCAGCTACACGGGCAATGAGCAGTTCTTC
TRBJ2-5 | TRBV7-9 | many | NA | CASSWRTEDQETQYF | TGTGCCAGCAGCTGGCGGACGGAAGACCAAGAGACCCAGTACTTC
TRBJ1-5 | TRBV30 | many | NA | CAWSVNKQPQHF | TGTGCCTGGAGTGTTAATAAGCAGCCCCAGCATTTT
TRBJ2-1 | TRBV30 | NA | NA | CAWGTSSYNEQFF | TGTGCCTGGGGGACAAGCTCCTACAATGAGCAGTTCTTC
TRBJ2-2 | TRBV7-9 | few | NA | CASSLGHPTGELFF | TGTGCCAGCAGCTTAGGGCACCCCACCGGGGAGCTGTTTTTT
TRBJ1-5 | TRBV20-1 | NA | TRBD1 | CSAGQGAVNQPQHF | TGCAGTGCTGGACAGGGGGCGGTTAATCAGCCCCAGCATTTT
TRBJ1-1 | TRBV7-8 | few | NA | CASSRERGTEAFF | TGTGCCAGCAGCCGTGAGAGGGGGACTGAAGCTTTCTTT
TRBJ1-3 | TRBV24-1 | NA | NA | CATSDPQSGNTIYF | TGTGCCACCAGTGATCCACAGAGTGGAAACACCATATATTTT
TRBJ1-2 | TRBV6-6 | many | TRBD1 | CASSYGTANYGYTF | TGTGCCAGCAGTTACGGGACAGCCAATTATGGCTACACCTTC
TRBJ1-2 | TRBV27 | many | NA | CASSLSSGPLYGYTF | TGTGCCAGCAGTTTATCTTCGGGACCGTTGTATGGCTACACCTTC
TRBJ1-1 | TRBV5-4 | NA | NA | CASSLVGQLNTEAFF | TGTGCCAGCAGCTTGGTGGGACAATTGAACACTGAAGCTTTCTTT
TRBJ1-6 | TRBV5-4 | few | NA | CASSLDQGKFSPLHF | TGTGCCAGCAGCTTGGACCAGGGAAAGTTTTCACCCCTCCACTTT
TRBJ2-1 | TRBV7-9 | NA | TRBD1 | CASSLRDRGINEQFF | TGTGCCAGCAGCTTAAGGGACAGGGGTATCAATGAGCAGTTCTTC
TRBJ2-2 | TRBV18 | NA | TRBD1 | CASSPRQGSGGELFF | TGTGCCAGCTCACCACGACAGGGCAGCGGCGGGGAGCTGTTTTTT
TRBJ2-2 | TRBV7-3 | few | TRBD2 | CASSSTGLASGELFF | TGTGCCAGCAGCAGCACGGGACTAGCGAGCGGGGAGCTGTTTTTT
TRBJ1-2 | TRBV5-1 | NA | NA | CASSLGDSYTF | TGCGCCAGCAGCTTGGGGGACTCTTACACCTTC
TRBJ1-1 | TRBV12-3/TRBV12-4 | many | NA | CASSFRGNTEAFF | TGTGCCAGCAGTTTCCGGGGGAACACTGAAGCTTTCTTT
TRBJ2-7 | TRBV28 | few | NA | CASSPGHTYEQYF | TGTGCCAGCAGTCCTGGACACACCTACGAGCAGTACTTC
TRBJ2-5 | TRBV4-2 | few | NA | CASSQGQLGKETQYF | TGTGCCAGCAGCCAAGGACAACTGGGAAAAGAGACCCAGTACTTC
TRBJ2-2 | TRBV10-3 | many | TRBD2 | CAIKTATSGENTGELFF | TGTGCCATCAAAACGGCGACTAGCGGGGAGAACACCGGGGAGCTGTTTTTT
TRBJ2-7 | TRBV10-3 | NA | TRBD1 | CAISPGQGMGEQYF | TGTGCCATCAGTCCTGGACAGGGAATGGGGGAGCAGTACTTC
TRBJ2-3 | TRBV3-1 | NA | TRBD1 | CASSRQGADTQYF | TGTGCCAGCAGCCGACAGGGGGCAGATACGCAGTATTTT
TRBJ2-7 | TRBV6-1 | many | NA | CASSEALGGYEQYF | TGTGCCAGCAGTGAAGCGCTGGGAGGATACGAGCAGTACTTC
TRBJ2-5 | TRBV5-1 | many | NA | CASSLEGAETQYF | TGCGCCAGCAGCTTAGAGGGTGCAGAGACCCAGTACTTC
TRBJ2-7 | TRBV20-1 | few | TRBD2 | CSARDLSGGSSYEQYF | TGCAGTGCTAGAGATTTAAGCGGGGGATCGTCCTACGAGCAGTACTTC
TRBJ2-7 | TRBV19 | NA | TRBD1 | CASSRTGVGYEQYF | TGTGCCAGTAGTAGGACAGGGGTCGGCTACGAGCAGTACTTC